This TCR beta chain was sequenced for a study of blood T cell repertoires in COVID-19. Study-wide background: Both acute and convalescent COVID-19 samples were obtained from the United States, Italy and Spain. Sources were T cells, B-cell-depleted T cells, or PBMCs; the material itself was cDNA or gDNA.

Seattle patients were enrolled while actively infected and followed longitudinally. Per the original data handling: Reference gene primer amplification yielded estimated nucleated cell counts. The protocol was immunoSEQ multiplex PCR, while the TCRdb copy is restricted to in-frame clones and leaves out a portion. Clone size and V and J calls were adopted from that table, with D and trimming inferred from the DNA. Here the sample spans under 200,000 clones, 82% being singletons. The clonotype comes from a woman between 55 and 75 years old with COVID-19, enrolled during active disease. Sequencing used peripheral blood.

CDR3 sequence: CASSVVGGANGYTF. The CDR3 bases are TGTGCCAGCAGCGTAGTAGGGGGCGCGAATGGCTACACCTTC. This chain links TRBV9 with TRBJ1-2, with 7 bases fitting TRBD1. V trimming: 0 bases; J trimming: 6 bases; junction bases outside the gene matches: 5. CDR3 length: 14 amino acids. CDR1 is SGDLS and CDR2 is YYNGEE in the germline V gene.